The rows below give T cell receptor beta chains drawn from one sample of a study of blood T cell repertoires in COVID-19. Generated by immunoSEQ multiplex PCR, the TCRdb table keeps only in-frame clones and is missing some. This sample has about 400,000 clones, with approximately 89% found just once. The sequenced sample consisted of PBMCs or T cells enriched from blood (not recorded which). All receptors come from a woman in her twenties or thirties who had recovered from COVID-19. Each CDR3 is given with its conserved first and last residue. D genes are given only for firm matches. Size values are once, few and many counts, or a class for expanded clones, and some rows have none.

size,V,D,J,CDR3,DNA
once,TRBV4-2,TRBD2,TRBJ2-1,CASSAGGSYNEQFF,TGTGCCAGCAGCGCGGGCGGGAGCTACAATGAGCAGTTCTTC
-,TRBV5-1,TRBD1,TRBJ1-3,CASSFGSQGASGNTIYF,TGCGCCAGCAGCTTCGGGTCACAGGGGGCATCTGGAAACACCATATATTTT
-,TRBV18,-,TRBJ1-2,CASSPPGQSRGYTF,TGTGCCAGCTCACCACCGGGGCAGTCGAGGGGCTACACCTTC
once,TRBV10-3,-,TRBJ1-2,CAILRGNYGYTF,TGTGCCATCCTACGGGGGAACTATGGCTACACCTTC
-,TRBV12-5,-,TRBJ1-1,CASGLGAQWVAFF,TGTGCTAGTGGTTTGGGAGCACAGTGGGTAGCTTTCTTT
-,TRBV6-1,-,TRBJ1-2,CASSDVEGGNYGYTF,TGTGCCAGCAGTGATGTAGAGGGAGGAAACTATGGCTACACCTTC
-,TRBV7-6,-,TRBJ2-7,CASSLGAPGFQQYF,TGTGCCAGCAGCTTAGGAGCGCCAGGGTTTCAGCAGTACTTC
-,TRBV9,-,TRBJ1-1,CASSADIYENTEAFF,TGTGCCAGCAGCGCTGACATCTACGAGAACACTGAAGCTTTCTTT
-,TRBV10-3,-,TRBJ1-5,CAIRGASNQPQHF,TGTGCCATCAGGGGCGCTAGCAATCAGCCCCAGCATTTT
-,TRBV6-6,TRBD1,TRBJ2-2,CASNPGTGAFTGELFF,TGTGCCAGCAATCCGGGGACAGGGGCTTTCACCGGGGAGCTGTTTTTT
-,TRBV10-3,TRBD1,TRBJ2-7,CAISEPTGAHEQYF,TGTGCCATCAGTGAGCCGACAGGGGCCCACGAGCAGTACTTC
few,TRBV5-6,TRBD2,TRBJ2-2,CASSPASGGRPNTGELFF,TGTGCCAGCAGCCCCGCTAGCGGGGGGCGCCCGAACACCGGGGAGCTGTTTTTT
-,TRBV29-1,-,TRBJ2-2,CSVGASNTGELFF,TGCAGCGTTGGGGCGAGTAACACCGGGGAGCTGTTTTTT
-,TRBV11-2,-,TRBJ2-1,CASSLGLPHSRAYNEQFF,TGTGCCAGCAGCTTAGGCCTGCCTCATTCGCGAGCCTACAATGAGCAGTTCTTC
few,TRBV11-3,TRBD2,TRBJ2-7,CASSSDVSGGVMTYEQYF,TGTGCCAGCAGCTCAGATGTTAGCGGGGGGGTAATGACCTACGAGCAGTACTTC
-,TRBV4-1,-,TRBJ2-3,CASSVGAMSTDTQYF,TGCGCCAGCAGCGTAGGAGCCATGAGCACAGATACGCAGTATTTT
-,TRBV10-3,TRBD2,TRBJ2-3,CAISSPPGLAGDTDTQYF,TGTGCCATCAGCTCACCTCCGGGACTAGCGGGGGACACAGATACGCAGTATTTT
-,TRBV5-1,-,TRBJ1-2,CASSPTVNYRDGYTF,TGCGCCAGCAGCCCTACTGTGAATTACAGGGATGGCTACACCTTC
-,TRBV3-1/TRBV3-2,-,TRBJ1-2,CASSQAQGYTF,TGTGCCAGCAGCCAAGCACAGGGCTACACCTTC
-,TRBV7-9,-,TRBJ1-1,CASSSNPSSHGDTEAFF,TGTGCCAGCAGCTCAAACCCCTCGTCCCACGGAGACACTGAAGCTTTCTTT
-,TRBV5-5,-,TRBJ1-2,CASTFRDSNVLNYGYTF,TGTGCCAGCACCTTTAGAGACAGTAACGTTCTTAACTATGGCTACACCTTC
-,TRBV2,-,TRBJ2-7,CASSASYEQYF,TGTGCCAGCAGTGCGTCCTACGAGCAGTACTTC
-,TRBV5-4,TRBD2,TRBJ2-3,CASSLELAGGDTQYF,TGTGCCAGCAGCTTGGAACTAGCGGGGGGGGATACGCAGTATTTT
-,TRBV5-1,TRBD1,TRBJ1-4,CASSLGQGNEKLFF,TGCGCCAGCAGCCTCGGACAGGGAAATGAAAAACTGTTTTTT
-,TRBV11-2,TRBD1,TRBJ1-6,CASSSRDRALSPLHF,TGTGCCAGCAGCTCCCGGGACAGGGCTCTTTCACCCCTCCACTTT
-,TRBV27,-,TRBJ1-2,CASSLGGSGYGYTF,TGTGCCAGCAGTTTAGGCGGTTCGGGCTATGGCTACACCTTC
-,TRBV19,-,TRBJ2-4,CASSIETPILAKNIQYF,TGTGCCAGTAGTATAGAAACTCCAATTCTAGCCAAAAACATTCAGTACTTC
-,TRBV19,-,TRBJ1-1,CEDRPNTEAFF,TGTGAGGACAGACCGAACACTGAAGCTTTCTTT
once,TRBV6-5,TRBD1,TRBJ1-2,CASSRQGNYGYTF,TGTGCCAGCAGCCGACAGGGTAACTATGGCTACACCTTC
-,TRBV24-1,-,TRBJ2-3,CATSIGTSSTDTQYF,TGTGCCACCAGCATCGGGACAAGTAGCACAGATACGCAGTATTTT
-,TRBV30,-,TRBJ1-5,CAWSSGYNQPQHF,TGTGCCTGGAGTTCAGGGTACAATCAGCCCCAGCATTTT
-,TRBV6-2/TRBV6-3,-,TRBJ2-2,CASSYSRNTGELFF,TGTGCCAGCAGTTACTCTAGGAACACCGGGGAGCTGTTTTTT
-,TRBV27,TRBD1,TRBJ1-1,CASSTDPGQGAEAFF,TGTGCCAGCAGCACCGACCCGGGACAGGGGGCTGAAGCTTTCTTT
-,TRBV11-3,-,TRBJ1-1,CASSLSPNTEAFF,TGTGCCAGCAGCTTGAGTCCGAACACTGAAGCTTTCTTT
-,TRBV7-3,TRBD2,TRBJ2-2,CASSPTSGFAGELFF,TGTGCCAGCAGCCCGACTAGCGGGTTCGCCGGGGAGCTGTTTTTT
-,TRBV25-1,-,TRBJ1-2,CASKEGSYGYTF,TGTGCCAGCAAGGAGGGGAGCTATGGCTACACCTTC
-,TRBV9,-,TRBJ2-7,CASSVGPTPFYEQYF,TGTGCCAGCAGCGTAGGTCCGACTCCATTTTACGAGCAGTACTTC
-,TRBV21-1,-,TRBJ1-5,CASSKAPKPPMEGQPQHF,TGTGCCAGCAGCAAAGCTCCCAAACCTCCGATGGAGGGTCAGCCCCAGCATTTT
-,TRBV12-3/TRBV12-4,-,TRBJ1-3,CASSFNFGNTIYF,TGTGCCAGCAGTTTTAATTTTGGAAACACCATATATTTT
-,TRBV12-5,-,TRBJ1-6,CASGLFHGSSYNSPLHF,TGTGCTAGTGGTTTGTTTCACGGTAGCTCCTATAATTCACCCCTCCACTTT
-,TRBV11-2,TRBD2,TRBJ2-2,CASSSLAGKTGELFF,TGTGCCAGCAGCTCACTAGCGGGAAAAACCGGGGAGCTGTTTTTT
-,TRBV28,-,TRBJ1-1,CASSFLETGGTEAFF,TGTGCCAGCAGTTTCTTGGAGACAGGTGGCACTGAAGCTTTCTTT
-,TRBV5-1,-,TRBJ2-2,CASKVRRGSNTGELFF,TGCGCCAGCAAGGTCCGCAGGGGTTCGAACACCGGGGAGCTGTTTTTT
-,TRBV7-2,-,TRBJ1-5,CASSLDSGNYQPQHF,TGTGCCAGCAGCTTAGATTCGGGGAATTATCAGCCCCAGCATTTT
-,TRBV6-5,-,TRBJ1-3,CASSQTVTSGNTIYF,TGTGCCAGCAGCCAGACAGTCACGAGTGGAAACACCATATATTTT
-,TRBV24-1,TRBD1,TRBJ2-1,CATSRTGVEQFF,TGTGCCACCAGTCGGACAGGGGTTGAGCAGTTCTTC
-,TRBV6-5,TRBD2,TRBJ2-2,CASTLSGIGGELFF,TGTGCCAGCACTCTTAGCGGGATAGGCGGGGAGCTGTTTTTT
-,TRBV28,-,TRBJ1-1,CASNYPLGGRVSEAFF,TGTGCCAGCAATTACCCGTTGGGAGGGAGGGTGTCTGAAGCTTTCTTT
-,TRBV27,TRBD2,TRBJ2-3,CASCSGTRTDTQYF,TGTGCCAGTTGTAGCGGGACACGCACAGATACGCAGTATTTT
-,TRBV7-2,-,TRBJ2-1,CASSLVATGNSYNEQFF,TGTGCCAGCAGCTTAGTGGCGACGGGAAATTCCTACAATGAGCAGTTCTTC
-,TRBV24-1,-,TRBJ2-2,CATSDLLFEGGKLFF,TGTGCCACCAGTGATCTCCTCTTCGAGGGGGGGAAGCTGTTTTTT
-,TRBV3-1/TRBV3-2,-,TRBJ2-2,CASSLTTGLNTGELFF,TGTGCCAGCAGCCTGACTACAGGGTTGAACACCGGGGAGCTGTTTTTT
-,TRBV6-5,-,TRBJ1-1,CASSYHRGGAAEAFF,TGTGCCAGCAGTTACCACCGAGGGGGGGCCGCTGAAGCTTTCTTT